Below are 16 T cell receptor beta chains sequenced from a single sample in a study of beta chain features in type 1 diabetes. Since all of the isolated RNA was reverse transcribed, expressed TCRB transcripts were what got sequenced. Sequencing was performed with immunoSEQ multiplex PCR; in TCRdb, only in-frame clones are kept and a portion is missing. Altogether tens of thousands of clones are present, 50% being singletons, with the ten largest covering over 0.2%. Sample: stem cell memory CD4+ T cells from blood. The receptors derive from a woman under 40 in good health.

The table lists this clone with a few counts. The chain employs TRBV7-2 and TRBJ1-1; D remains ambiguous. Trimming stripped 1 base from V and 2 bases from J, with 8 bases between. Germline V gene data show CDR1 as SGHTA and CDR2 as FQGNSA. The CDR3 is made up of 14 amino acids. The CDR3 bases are TGTGCCAGCAGCTTAGGACTAACAAACACTGAAGCTTTCTTT. It translates to CASSLGLTNTEAFF.

The chain joins TRBV29-1 to TRBJ2-7; the D gene is possibly TRBD1 (7 bases). Trimming removed 4 bases from V and 3 bases from J, with 22 bases in between. Germline CDR1 SQVTM, CDR2 ANQGSEA. CDR3 size: 16 residues. CDR3 nucleotides: TGCAGCGTTGGCCCAGGGGGGACCCATGCAATCTACGAGCAGTACTTC. Translated: CSVGPGGTHAIYEQYF.

This clone turned up a few times. The rearrangement joins TRBV4-3 to TRBJ2-1, with 13 bases aligning to TRBD2. The CDR3 is 16 residues long. V gave up 1 base and J gave up 8 bases; unmatched junction bases: 5. The V gene's germline CDR1 is LGHNA and CDR2 YSLEER. In nucleotides, the CDR3 is TGCGCCAGCAGCCAAGGGACTAGCGGGAGTAGGGATGAGCAGTTCTTC. Translation: CASSQGTSGSRDEQFF.

This clone was found a few times. This chain links TRBV7-2 with TRBJ2-2; 7 bases line up with TRBD1. The length of the CDR3 is 14 residues. V lost 5 bases to trimming and J lost 6 bases; unmatched junction nucleotides: 6. Germline CDR1 is SGHTA and CDR2 is FQGNSA. The CDR3 coding sequence is TGTGCCAGCAGCCCGACAGGGTTAGCCGGGGAGCTGTTTTTT. The encoded protein is CASSPTGLAGELFF.

Only one count was recorded for this clone. The genes are TRBV6-1 and TRBJ2-7, with 7 positions matching TRBD2. Germline V gene sequence: CDR1 MNHNS, CDR2 SASEGT. V was clipped by 6 bases and J by 1 base; unmatched bases: 6. This CDR3 contains 14 residues. CDR3 protein: CASRTSSISYEQYF. CDR3 nucleotide sequence: TGTGCCAGCAGGACTAGCAGCATTTCCTACGAGCAGTACTTC.

V usage is TRBV18 and J usage is TRBJ1-5; 10 bases map to TRBD1. The CDR3 extends over 15 amino acids. In germline, CDR1 is KGHSH, CDR2 LQKENI. J lost 6 bases, V lost 4 bases, and 6 bases had no gene match. The CDR3 nucleotides read TGTGCCAGCTCACAAGGGACAGGGGAGCTTCAGCCCCAGCATTTT. Its protein product is CASSQGTGELQPQHF.

CDR3 amino acids: CASSVGQGTNEKLFF. The CDR3 bases are TGTGCCAGCAGCGTTGGACAGGGGACTAATGAAAAACTGTTTTTT. The chain recombines TRBV9 with TRBJ1-4; TRBD1 agrees at 9 bases. Germline assignment: CDR1 SGDLS and CDR2 YYNGEE. The CDR3 contains 15 residues. Trimming took 2 bases from V and 2 from J; bases not matched to a gene: 1. Full variable domain (missing parts from reference TRBV9 and TRBJ1-4): DSGVTQTPKHLITATGQRVTLRCSPRSGDLSVYWYQQSLDQGLQFLIQYYNGEERAKGNILERFSAQQFPDLHSELNLSSLELGDSALYFCASSVGQGTNEKLFFGSGTQLSVL.

This sequence joins TRBV9 and TRBJ2-1, with TRBD2 matching 9 bases. This CDR3 spans 18 amino acids. Germline assignment: CDR1 SGDLS and CDR2 YYNGEE. Trimming at V came to 3 bases and at J to 3 bases, leaving 13 bases not matched to a gene. The CDR3 coding sequence is TGTGCCAGCAGCGCCGGGACTAGCCTAGTAAAGGGCTACAATGAGCAGTTCTTC. The encoded protein is CASSAGTSLVKGYNEQFF. Filled out from reference TRBV9 and TRBJ2-1, the complete variable domain reads DSGVTQTPKHLITATGQRVTLRCSPRSGDLSVYWYQQSLDQGLQFLIQYYNGEERAKGNILERFSAQQFPDLHSELNLSSLELGDSALYFCASSAGTSLVKGYNEQFFGPGTRLTVL.

The chain recombines TRBV6-6 with TRBJ1-1, with a weak D call TRBD1 (6 bases). Germline CDR1 and CDR2: MNHNY and SVGAGI (reference sequence). V was clipped by 2 bases and J by 1 base, with 8 bases between them. This CDR3 region has 14 residues. CDR3 in DNA: TGTGCCAGCAGTTACGCAGGGGCGAACACTGAAGCTTTCTTT. Amino acid sequence: CASSYAGANTEAFF.

This chain uses TRBV6-5 with TRBJ2-5, with D possibly matching TRBD1 (5 bases). The germline V gene has CDR1 MNHEY and CDR2 SVGAGI. V lost 5 bases to trimming and J lost 1 base, with 11 bases between them. This CDR3 has 14 amino acids. The CDR3 here is CASSPGHTQETQYF. In DNA form, the CDR3 reads TGTGCCAGCAGTCCCGGACACACCCAAGAGACCCAGTACTTC.

J is TRBJ2-1 and V is TRBV7-2; 11 bases fit TRBD2. This CDR3 spans 17 amino acids. V dropped 4 bases and J dropped 1; count of bases not matched to a gene: 6. In germline, CDR1 is SGHTA, CDR2 FQGNSA. The CDR3 is CASSWRTSGWSYNEQFF. The CDR3 DNA reads TGTGCCAGCAGCTGGAGGACTAGCGGGTGGTCCTACAATGAGCAGTTCTTC.

The rearrangement uses TRBV11-1 and TRBJ2-3; perhaps TRBD2 as D (6 bases). V lost 7 bases and J lost 6, with 20 bases in between. The CDR3 extends over 15 amino acids. Germline V lookup: CDR1 SGHAT, CDR2 FQDESV (reference sequence). The CDR3 nucleotides are TGTGCCAGCAAACCAAGTAGGAGGGAGTACGATACGCAGTATTTT. Translated, it gives CASKPSRREYDTQYF.

The V call is TRBV11-1, the J call TRBJ2-6; D remains unclear. V was shortened by 4 bases and J by 2 bases, with 12 bases between the two germline ends. Germline V gene data show CDR1 as SGHAT and CDR2 as FQDESV (reference sequence). CDR3 length equals 16 residues. For the CDR3, the DNA is TGTGCCAGCAGCTCCCCCCTGAGAACTGGGGCCAACGTCCTGACTTTC. Amino acid sequence: CASSSPLRTGANVLTF. The entire variable domain, with the rest obtained from reference TRBV11-1 and TRBJ2-6, is as follows: EAEVAQSPRYKITEKSQAVAFWCDPISGHATLYWYRQILGQGPELLVQFQDESVVDDSQLPKDRFSAERLKGVDSTLKIQPAELGDSAMYLCASSSPLRTGANVLTFGAGSRLTVL.

This rearrangement joins TRBV6-6 to TRBJ2-7; 10 nucleotides line up with TRBD1. Unmatched junction bases numbered 4, after V lost 6 bases and J lost 5 bases. Germline CDR1 reads MNHNY; CDR2 reads SVGAGI (reference sequence). The CDR3 length is 13 residues. This CDR3 is CASSLDRGDEQYF. DNA of the CDR3: TGTGCCAGCAGCTTGGACAGGGGGGACGAGCAGTACTTC.

The chain employs TRBV5-1 and TRBJ2-1; 13 bases map to TRBD2. The V and J ends lost 3 bases and 8 bases, in that order; junction bases with no gene match: 5. This CDR3 is 15 amino acids long. Per the germline V gene, CDR1 is SGHRS and CDR2 is YFSETQ. CDR3 sequence reads: CASSYGTSGNHEQFF. CDR3 in DNA: TGCGCCAGCAGCTACGGGACTAGCGGGAACCATGAGCAGTTCTTC. The variable domain in full, with the rest retrieved from reference TRBV5-1 and TRBJ2-1, is KAGVTQTPRYLIKTRGQQVTLSCSPISGHRSVSWYQQTPGQGLQFLFEYFSETQRNKGNFPGRFSGRQFSNSRSEMNVSTLELGDSALYLCASSYGTSGNHEQFFGPGTRLTVL.

V usage is TRBV27 and J usage is TRBJ2-5, with 9 bases identical to TRBD1. CDR1 and CDR2 (germline): MNHEY, SMNVEV (reference sequence). The CDR3 spans 15 residues. The trim removed 3 bases at V and 4 bases at J, leaving 6 bases unmatched. CDR3 sequence: CASSLNRGRGETQYF. The CDR3 coding sequence is TGTGCCAGCAGTTTGAACAGGGGGCGAGGAGAGACCCAGTACTTC.